The following is a T cell receptor (beta chain) sequence with its context. The second PCR ran about 6 to 11 cycles with a sample-barcoded 5' primer and J-beta primers. Samples each returned at least 2.5 million CDR3-containing paired-end reads. TCRdb re-analysed the 5' RACE reads in MiXCR, keeping a single row per CDR3 protein. The sample records about a million distinct CDR3 sequences, roughly 50% being singletons. The sample belongs to a study of blood T cells in healthy people across ages. Sequenced material: blood. This clonotype originated in a woman aged 60 to 75 in good health.

Written as DNA, the CDR3 is TGTGCCAGCTCACGCTCCATGGCCGCGGAGGGAAACACCATATATTTT. Translation: CASSRSMAAEGNTIYF. The J gene is TRBJ1-3, the V gene TRBV18; D unresolved. CDR3 length equals 16 residues. The ends were cut back, 4 bases at V and 4 bases at J, with 17 bases in the middle. Germline V lookup: CDR1 KGHSH, CDR2 LQKENI.